The rows below give T cell receptor beta chains drawn from one sample of a study of blood T cell repertoires in COVID-19. Method: immunoSEQ multiplex PCR; TCRdb's copy keeps in-frame clones and lacks some. Of 110,000 to 150,000 clones listed, about 87% are singletons. Sequences were obtained from peripheral blood. Receptors originate from a woman older than 75 with acute or convalescent COVID-19. Both conserved end residues are part of each CDR3. A D gene is named only where the DNA matches it firmly. Clone size, where shown, is once, few, many, or a class for clones that have expanded.

j_call cdr3_length v_call d_call clone_size cdr3_nt cdr3_aa
TRBJ2-2 16 TRBV7-3 TRBD1 . TGTGCCAGCAGCTTGACAGGGGGTTCGACCACCGGGGAGCTGTTTTTT CASSLTGGSTTGELFF
TRBJ1-3 15 TRBV18 . . TGTGCCAGCGCAGTACAGGGCTCCTCTGGAAACACCATATATTTT CASAVQGSSGNTIYF
TRBJ2-1 17 TRBV18 TRBD2 . TGTGCCAGCTCACCCCAGGGAACTAGCGGGGGGGGCAATGAGCAGTTCTTC CASSPQGTSGGGNEQFF
TRBJ1-1 14 TRBV5-1 TRBD1 once TGCGCCAGCAGCCTGACAGGGGGTACGACTGAAGCTTTCTTT CASSLTGGTTEAFF
TRBJ1-3 14 TRBV20-1 . . TGCAGTGCTAGTGGGCAGGGCTCTGGAAACACCATATATTTT CSASGQGSGNTIYF
TRBJ2-3 15 TRBV2 TRBD1 . TGTGCCAGCAGCCTGAGACAGGGGCTGACAGATACGCAGTATTTT CASSLRQGLTDTQYF
TRBJ1-5 17 TRBV12-5 TRBD1 . TGTGCTAGTGGTTTGCGGACAGGGGGAATTGGAGCTCAGCCCCAGCATTTT CASGLRTGGIGAQPQHF
TRBJ1-1 14 TRBV5-1 TRBD1 . TGCGCCAGCAGCTTGCACGGACAGGACACTGAAGCTTTCTTT CASSLHGQDTEAFF
TRBJ1-3 12 TRBV9 . . TGTGCCAGCAGCGCCTTTTCGGACACCATATATTTT CASSAFSDTIYF
TRBJ1-1 14 TRBV6-2/TRBV6-3 . once TGTGCCAGCAGTTACTCTCAAATGAACACTGAAGCTTTCTTT CASSYSQMNTEAFF
TRBJ1-1 16 TRBV5-5 . few TGTGCCAGCAGCCCTGGGGGGGAGGGCCGGAACACTGAAGCTTTCTTT CASSPGGEGRNTEAFF
TRBJ1-4 14 TRBV5-1 . . TGCGCCTCCCGGGTGGGGGCCGGGGAAGAAAAACTGTTTTTT CASRVGAGEEKLFF
TRBJ1-1 17 TRBV7-6 TRBD1 . TGTGCCAGCAGTCGAGGGACAGGGAGGATCATGAACACTGAAGCTTTCTTT CASSRGTGRIMNTEAFF
TRBJ1-1 15 TRBV5-6 . . TGTGCCAGCAGCTTCCGAGGGACATTGAACACTGAAGCTTTCTTT CASSFRGTLNTEAFF
TRBJ1-6 17 TRBV3-1/TRBV3-2 . . TGTGCCAGCAGCCCAGGGGCCAGGAGCTCCTATAATTCACCCCTCCACTTT CASSPGARSSYNSPLHF
TRBJ2-2 16 TRBV11-2 TRBD2 . TGTGCCAGCAGCTTAGAACTAGCGGGGAACACCGGGGAGCTGTTTTTT CASSLELAGNTGELFF
TRBJ2-1 15 TRBV11-1 TRBD1 . TGTGCCAGCAGTTGGGGGACAGGGGCCGACAATGAGCAGTTCTTC CASSWGTGADNEQFF
TRBJ1-2 13 TRBV6-5 TRBD1 . TGTGCCACCGAGGACAGGGCCGGCTATGGCTACACCTTC CATEDRAGYGYTF
TRBJ1-1 15 TRBV5-1 . . TGCGCCAGCAGCTTGGCCCAGGGCCTGGGCACTGAAGCTTTCTTT CASSLAQGLGTEAFF
TRBJ2-3 16 TRBV5-4 TRBD2 . TGTGCCAGCAGCTTGGTCCTAGCGGGGGGTATAGATACGCAGTATTTT CASSLVLAGGIDTQYF
TRBJ1-1 14 TRBV11-2 TRBD1 . TGTGCCAGCAGCGGCAGGGGGCTGCGGACTGAAGCTTTCTTT CASSGRGLRTEAFF
TRBJ2-5 14 TRBV9 . . TGTGCCAGCAGCGTAGGTGGGGGGCAAGAGACCCAGTACTTC CASSVGGGQETQYF
TRBJ1-4 15 TRBV19 TRBD1 . TGTGCCAGTAGTCAACAGACAGGGGGATATGAAAAACTGTTTTTT CASSQQTGGYEKLFF
TRBJ1-1 12 TRBV5-5 . . TGTGCCAGCAGCTTAGACTACACTGAAGCTTTCTTT CASSLDYTEAFF
TRBJ1-5 16 TRBV2 TRBD1 . TGTGCCAGCAGTGAAGCTCTAGGACAGGGGCTCCAGCCCCAGCATTTT CASSEALGQGLQPQHF
TRBJ1-2 14 TRBV9 . . TGTGCCAGCAGCGTAGGCGACAGGAACTATGGCTACACCTTC CASSVGDRNYGYTF
TRBJ1-5 14 TRBV2 . few TGTGCCAGCAGGGCTGGGCTGATCAATCAGCCCCAGCATTTT CASRAGLINQPQHF
TRBJ1-3 15 TRBV7-2 . . TGTGCCAGCAGCTTAAGCGGGGGCTCTGGAAACACCATATATTTT CASSLSGGSGNTIYF
TRBJ2-3 15 TRBV29-1 TRBD2 . TGCAGCGCAATCATAGCGGGGGGACCCACAGATACGCAGTATTTT CSAIIAGGPTDTQYF
TRBJ2-1 13 TRBV5-1 . . TGCGCCAGCAGCCCCGGACAGAACAATGAGCAGTTCTTC CASSPGQNNEQFF
TRBJ1-2 13 TRBV3-1/TRBV3-2 . . TGTGCCAGCAGCCAAGAAACAGTCTATGGCTACACCTTC CASSQETVYGYTF
TRBJ1-1 14 TRBV5-1 TRBD1 . TGCGCCAGCAGCTCACAGGGGGCTAACACTGAAGCTTTCTTT CASSSQGANTEAFF
TRBJ1-1 14 TRBV10-3 TRBD1 . TGTGCCATCAGTCCCGACAGGGGAGGGACTGAAGCTTTCTTT CAISPDRGGTEAFF
TRBJ1-6 15 TRBV19 TRBD1 . TGTGCCAGTAGTCCGGTGGACAGGGACTATTCACCCCTCCACTTT CASSPVDRDYSPLHF
TRBJ1-4 15 TRBV5-1 TRBD1 . TGCGCCAGCAGCGTAGGGACAGCAACTAATGAAAAACTGTTTTTT CASSVGTATNEKLFF
TRBJ2-1 13 TRBV7-9 TRBD1 . TGTGCCAGCAGCTCACAGGGGATAGGTGAGCAGTTCTTC CASSSQGIGEQFF
TRBJ2-2 14 TRBV7-9 . . TGTGCCAGCAGTTATGACAGATACACCGGGGAGCTGTTTTTT CASSYDRYTGELFF
TRBJ1-1 16 TRBV9 . . TGTGCCAGCAGCCCTCAACAGGGCGCCGCGAACACTGAAGCTTTCTTT CASSPQQGAANTEAFF
TRBJ1-1 13 TRBV6-5 . . TGTGCCAGCGAATTGGACAGGAACACTGAAGCTTTCTTT CASELDRNTEAFF
TRBJ2-7 12 TRBV18 TRBD1 . TGTGCCAGCTCACCCGGGACAGGGGAGCAGTACTTC CASSPGTGEQYF
TRBJ1-1 15 TRBV3-1/TRBV3-2 . . TGTGCCAGCAGCCATAAGAGGGGAGGAGACACTGAAGCTTTCTTT CASSHKRGGDTEAFF
TRBJ1-4 15 TRBV10-3 TRBD1 . TGTGCCTCCAGGGGGGCAGGGGCCAGTAATGAAAAACTGTTTTTT CASRGAGASNEKLFF
TRBJ1-1 15 TRBV12-5 . . TGTGCTAGTGGTTTGAGGGGAACTTTGAACACTGAAGCTTTCTTT CASGLRGTLNTEAFF
TRBJ1-3 15 TRBV6-2/TRBV6-3 . . TGTGCCAGCAGTTACCATACTATCTCTGGAAACACCATATATTTT CASSYHTISGNTIYF
TRBJ1-4 15 TRBV4-3 TRBD1 . TGCGCCAGCAGCCCGGGACAGGGTAGAAATGAAAAACTGTTTTTT CASSPGQGRNEKLFF
TRBJ2-1 15 TRBV5-1 . . TGCGCCAGCAGCTTGGGGCACAACTCCTACAATGAGCAGTTCTTC CASSLGHNSYNEQFF
TRBJ1-6 16 TRBV5-1 . . TGCGCCAGCAGCCTCGGACCGGGACAAGTCAATTCACCCCTCCACTTT CASSLGPGQVNSPLHF